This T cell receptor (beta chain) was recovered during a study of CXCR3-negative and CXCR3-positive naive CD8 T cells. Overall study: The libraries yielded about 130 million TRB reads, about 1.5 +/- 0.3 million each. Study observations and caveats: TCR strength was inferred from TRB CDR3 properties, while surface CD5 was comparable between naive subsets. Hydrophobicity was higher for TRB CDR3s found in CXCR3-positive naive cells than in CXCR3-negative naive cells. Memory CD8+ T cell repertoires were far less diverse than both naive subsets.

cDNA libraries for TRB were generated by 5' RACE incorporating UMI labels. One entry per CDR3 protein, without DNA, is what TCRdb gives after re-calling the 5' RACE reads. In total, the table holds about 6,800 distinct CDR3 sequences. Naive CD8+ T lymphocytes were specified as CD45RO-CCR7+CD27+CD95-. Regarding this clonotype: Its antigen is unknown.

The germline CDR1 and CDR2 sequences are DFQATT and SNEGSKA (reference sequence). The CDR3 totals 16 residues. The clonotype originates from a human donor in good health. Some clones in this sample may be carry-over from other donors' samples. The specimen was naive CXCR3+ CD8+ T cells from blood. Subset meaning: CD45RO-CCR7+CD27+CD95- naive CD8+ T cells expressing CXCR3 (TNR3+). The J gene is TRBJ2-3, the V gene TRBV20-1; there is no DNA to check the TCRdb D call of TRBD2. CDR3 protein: CSAEDSSGRATDTQYF.